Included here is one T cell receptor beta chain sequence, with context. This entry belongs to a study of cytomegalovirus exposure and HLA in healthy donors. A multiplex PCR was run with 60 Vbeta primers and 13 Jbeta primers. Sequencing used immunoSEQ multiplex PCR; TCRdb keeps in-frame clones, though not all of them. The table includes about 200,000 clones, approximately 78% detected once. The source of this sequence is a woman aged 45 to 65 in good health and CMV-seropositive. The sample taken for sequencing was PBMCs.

The CDR3 is CASSVSTGTGNTIYF. DNA of the CDR3: TGCGCCAGCAGCGTATCCACAGGTACTGGAAACACCATATATTTT. The chain employs TRBV4-3 and TRBJ1-3; the D gene is possibly TRBD1 (5 bases). The V gene's germline CDR1 is LGHNA and CDR2 YSLEER. The CDR3 spans 15 residues. Trimming stripped 5 bases from V and 2 bases from J, with 13 bases between.